Listed below are T cell receptor beta chains from one sample, sequenced in a study of T cells in Graves' hyperthyroidism and ophthalmopathy. One entry per CDR3 protein, called by TCRdb with MiXCR from the multiplex PCR reads. The sample yields approximately 620,000 distinct CDR3 sequences, approximately 13% seen once. Sequencing was carried out using blood. All receptors come from a woman in her twenties or thirties with Graves' hyperthyroidism that later progressed to Graves' ophthalmopathy. Each CDR3 is given without its conserved first and last residue. Each record gives: J gene, V gene, CDR3 protein.

j_call: TRBJ1-1
v_call: TRBV5-6
cdr3_aa: ASSLGRVGNTEAF

j_call: TRBJ1-1
v_call: TRBV6-1
cdr3_aa: ASSETGWGIAF

j_call: TRBJ1-5
v_call: TRBV18
cdr3_aa: ASSPVADRGINQPQH

j_call: TRBJ1-1
v_call: TRBV5-6
cdr3_aa: ASSSTSGEAF

j_call: TRBJ2-7
v_call: TRBV19
cdr3_aa: ASSIVAGPYEQY

j_call: TRBJ2-3
v_call: TRBV2
cdr3_aa: ASSGGSISTDTQY

j_call: TRBJ1-3
v_call: TRBV27
cdr3_aa: ASTQGGPSSGNTIY

j_call: TRBJ1-3
v_call: TRBV6-1
cdr3_aa: ASVGGSRNTIY

j_call: TRBJ2-1
v_call: TRBV7-3
cdr3_aa: ASSLDSGAASEQF

j_call: TRBJ2-5
v_call: TRBV5-1
cdr3_aa: ASSLQLVTGETQY

j_call: TRBJ1-1
v_call: TRBV28
cdr3_aa: ASSLFQENTEAF

j_call: TRBJ1-5
v_call: TRBV19
cdr3_aa: ASSPPGTGGPQH

j_call: TRBJ1-1
v_call: TRBV28
cdr3_aa: ASRRDRVPEAF

j_call: TRBJ2-5
v_call: TRBV11-2
cdr3_aa: ASSVQLGLAKH

j_call: TRBJ1-5
v_call: TRBV29-1
cdr3_aa: SAQQELGSNQPQH

j_call: TRBJ2-3
v_call: TRBV18
cdr3_aa: ASSPEGITDTQY

j_call: TRBJ2-5
v_call: TRBV12-3/TRBV12-4
cdr3_aa: ASNLEGAGVGETQY

j_call: TRBJ2-1
v_call: TRBV11-3
cdr3_aa: ASSPGSLGAYNEQF

j_call: TRBJ1-3
v_call: TRBV28
cdr3_aa: ASSSPGSGNTIY

j_call: TRBJ1-5
v_call: TRBV27
cdr3_aa: ASSPTGRAQPQH

j_call: TRBJ1-1
v_call: TRBV7-2
cdr3_aa: ASSPPPGSTEAF

j_call: TRBJ2-7
v_call: TRBV7-2
cdr3_aa: ASSSGLAGTSEQY

j_call: TRBJ1-1
v_call: TRBV20-1
cdr3_aa: SASFWEGGGKGAF

j_call: TRBJ2-7
v_call: TRBV20-1
cdr3_aa: SALLRTGSYEQY

j_call: TRBJ2-1
v_call: TRBV6-1
cdr3_aa: ARLANTYNEQF

j_call: TRBJ1-1
v_call: TRBV9
cdr3_aa: ASSRQERDTEAF

j_call: TRBJ1-1
v_call: TRBV20-1
cdr3_aa: SASDALNTEAF

j_call: TRBJ2-5
v_call: TRBV27
cdr3_aa: ASSGTSYETQY

j_call: TRBJ2-2
v_call: TRBV10-3
cdr3_aa: AISYEWDRGRTGELF

j_call: TRBJ2-7
v_call: TRBV28
cdr3_aa: ASSLSRVYEQY

j_call: TRBJ2-4
v_call: TRBV12-3/TRBV12-4
cdr3_aa: ASSIGTGGKENIQY

j_call: TRBJ2-3
v_call: TRBV11-2
cdr3_aa: ASSSTQDTQY

j_call: TRBJ2-1
v_call: TRBV10-3
cdr3_aa: AIHSGDYNEQF